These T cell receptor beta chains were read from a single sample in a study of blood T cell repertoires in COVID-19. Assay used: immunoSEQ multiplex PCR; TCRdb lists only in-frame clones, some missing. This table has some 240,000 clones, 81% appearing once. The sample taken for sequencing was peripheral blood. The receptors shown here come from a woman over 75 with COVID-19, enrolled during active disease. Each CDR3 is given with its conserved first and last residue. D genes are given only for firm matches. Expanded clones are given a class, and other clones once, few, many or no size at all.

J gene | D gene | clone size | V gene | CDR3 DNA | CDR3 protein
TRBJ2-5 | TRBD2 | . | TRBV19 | TGTGCCAGCCGACTAGCGGGAGAGACCCAGTACTTC | CASRLAGETQYF
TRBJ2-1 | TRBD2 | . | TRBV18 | TGTGCCAGCTCACCCCGGACTAGCGAGATCTACAATGAGCAGTTCTTC | CASSPRTSEIYNEQFF
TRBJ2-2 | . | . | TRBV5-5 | TGTGCCAGCAGCACACAAGTCGCGAACACCGGGGAGCTGTTTTTT | CASSTQVANTGELFF
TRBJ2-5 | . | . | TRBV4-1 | TGCGCCAGCAGCCAAGTCGGGTTGCTGTCTGGAGAGACCCAGTACTTC | CASSQVGLLSGETQYF
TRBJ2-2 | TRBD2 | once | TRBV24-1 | TGTGCCACCTCGACTAGCGGGGGGGCGGGCACCGGGGAGCTGTTTTTT | CATSTSGGAGTGELFF
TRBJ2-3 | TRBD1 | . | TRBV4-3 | TGCGCCAGCAGCCCGGGACAGAACCCCACAGATACGCAGTATTTT | CASSPGQNPTDTQYF
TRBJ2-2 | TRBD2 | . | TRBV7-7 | TGTGCTAGCAGCTCCACTTCCGGGACTAGTGGGCCCGGGGAGCTGTTTTTT | CASSSTSGTSGPGELFF
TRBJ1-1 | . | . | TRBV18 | TGTGCCAGCTCACCCGCCCAGAGGGAAGCTTTCTTT | CASSPAQREAFF
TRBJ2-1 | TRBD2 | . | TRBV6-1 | TGTGCCAGCAGTGGGGGACTAGCGGGCCTGAGGCACAATGAGCAGTTCTTC | CASSGGLAGLRHNEQFF
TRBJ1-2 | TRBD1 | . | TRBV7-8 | TGTGCCAGCACCCGGGAGGGGGCCTACGGCTACACCTTC | CASTREGAYGYTF
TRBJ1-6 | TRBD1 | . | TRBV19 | TGTGCCAGTAGTAAGACAGGGGGGCCTAATTCACCCCTCCACTTT | CASSKTGGPNSPLHF
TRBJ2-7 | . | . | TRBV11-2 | TGTGCCAGCAGCCTTATGACAGGTCTCTACGAGCAGTACTTC | CASSLMTGLYEQYF
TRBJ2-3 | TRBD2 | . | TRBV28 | TGTGCCAGCAGCCAAATAGCGGGGGGCCCAGATACGCAGTATTTT | CASSQIAGGPDTQYF
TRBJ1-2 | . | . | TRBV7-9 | TGTGCCAGCAGCTTAAGTCAGGGAATCTATGGCTACACCTTC | CASSLSQGIYGYTF
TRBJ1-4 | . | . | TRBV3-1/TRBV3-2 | TGTGCCAGCAGAGACGGTATCGGGACTAATGAAAAACTGTTTTTT | CASRDGIGTNEKLFF
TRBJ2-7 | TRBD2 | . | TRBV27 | TGTGCCAGCAGCGTTGCGGGGGGGGCGAGGAGCTCCTACGAGCAGTACTTC | CASSVAGGARSSYEQYF
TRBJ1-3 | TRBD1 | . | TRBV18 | TGTGCCAGCTCACCGGGACAGGGCCTCTCTGGAAACACCATATATTTT | CASSPGQGLSGNTIYF
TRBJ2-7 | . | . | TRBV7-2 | TGTGCCAGCAGCTTAGCTATGGGCCTCTACGAGCAGTACTTC | CASSLAMGLYEQYF
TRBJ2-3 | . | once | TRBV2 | TGTGCCAGCAGTAAAGTACAGGGGGAGGGACACAGTGGGGCGCAGTATTTT | CASSKVQGEGHSGAQYF
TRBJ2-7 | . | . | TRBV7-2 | TGTGCCAGCAGCTTTTCGGGATCTACCTCCTACGAGCAGTACTTC | CASSFSGSTSYEQYF
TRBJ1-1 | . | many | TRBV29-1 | TGCAGCGTTGAGAATGCGCCTAGCAGCGCTTTCTTT | CSVENAPSSAFF
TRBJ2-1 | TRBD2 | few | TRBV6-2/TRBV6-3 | TGTGCCAGCAGTCCAAGCGGGAGAAAGGATGAGCAGTTCTTC | CASSPSGRKDEQFF
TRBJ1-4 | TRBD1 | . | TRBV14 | TGTGCCAGCAGTTTACGACAGGGGACTAATGAAAAACTGTTTTTT | CASSLRQGTNEKLFF
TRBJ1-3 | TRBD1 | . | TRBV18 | TGTGCCAGCTCACGACAGGGGACTGGAAACACCATATATTTT | CASSRQGTGNTIYF
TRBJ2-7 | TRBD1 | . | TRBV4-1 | TGCGCCAGCAGCCGGACAGGGGGTAGCGACGAGCAGTACTTC | CASSRTGGSDEQYF
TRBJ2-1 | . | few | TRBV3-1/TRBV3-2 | TGTGCCAGCAGCCAAGGGCCCCATTGGCAGTTCTTC | CASSQGPHWQFF
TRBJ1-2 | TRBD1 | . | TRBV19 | TGTGCCAGTACCACAGGGGTTTCTGGCTACACCTTC | CASTTGVSGYTF
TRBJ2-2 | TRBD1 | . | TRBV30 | TGTGCCTGGATCACAGGGGCGGGCACCGGGGAGCTGTTTTTT | CAWITGAGTGELFF
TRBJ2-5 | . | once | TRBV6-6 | TGTGCCAGCAGTTACTCGACTAGGGGACGGGAGACCCAGTACTTC | CASSYSTRGRETQYF
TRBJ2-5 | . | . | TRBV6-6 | TGTGCCAGCAGCACGGACGGGCAAAGGAGGGAGACCCAGTACTTC | CASSTDGQRRETQYF
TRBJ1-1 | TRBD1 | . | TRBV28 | TGTGCCAGCACTAACAGGGGGCGTGAAGCTTTCTTT | CASTNRGREAFF
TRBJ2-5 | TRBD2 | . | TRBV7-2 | TGTGCCAGCAGCTTGAAAAGCGGGAGGCAAGAGACCCAGTACTTC | CASSLKSGRQETQYF
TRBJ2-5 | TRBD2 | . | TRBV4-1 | TGCGCCAGCAGCCAAGGGGCCGGGAGGGTAGAGACCCAGTACTTC | CASSQGAGRVETQYF
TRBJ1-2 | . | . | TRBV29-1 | TGCAGCGTTGGGTTTTGGGACACGGCGGATGGCTACACCTTC | CSVGFWDTADGYTF
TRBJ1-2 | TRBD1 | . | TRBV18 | TGTGCCAGCTCACCCGGACAGGGGGATACCTATGGCTACACCTTC | CASSPGQGDTYGYTF
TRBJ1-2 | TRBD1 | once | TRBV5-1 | TGCGCCAGCAGCTCTTCCGGACAGGGGGCAAGGGGCTACACCTTC | CASSSSGQGARGYTF
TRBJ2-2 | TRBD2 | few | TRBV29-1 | TGCAGCGTTGCGGGGGGCACCGGGGAGCTGTTTTTT | CSVAGGTGELFF
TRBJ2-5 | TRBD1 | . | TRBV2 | TGTGCCAGCACCATGAGACAGGGAATCGAGACCCAGTACTTC | CASTMRQGIETQYF
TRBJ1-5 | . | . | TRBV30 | TGTGCCTGGAGTGACAGATGGGATCAGCCCCAGCATTTT | CAWSDRWDQPQHF
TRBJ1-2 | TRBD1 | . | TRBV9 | TGTGCCAGCAGCACAGACAGGGCGTACTATGGCTACACCTTC | CASSTDRAYYGYTF
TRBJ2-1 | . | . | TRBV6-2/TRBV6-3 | TGTGCCAGCAGTTACTCTGGGCAAAATGAGCAGTTCTTC | CASSYSGQNEQFF
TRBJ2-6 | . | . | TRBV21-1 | TGTGCCAGCAGTCCTAAGGGGGCCAACGTCCTGACTTTC | CASSPKGANVLTF
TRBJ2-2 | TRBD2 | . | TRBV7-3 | TGTGCCAGCAGCTTGTCCGGGACTATGACCGGGGAGCTGTTTTTT | CASSLSGTMTGELFF
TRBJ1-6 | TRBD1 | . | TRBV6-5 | TGTGCCAGCAGTTCGACAGGGACTGATTCACCCCTCCACTTT | CASSSTGTDSPLHF
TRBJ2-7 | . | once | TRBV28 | TGTGCCAGCACCTCTCCAGGGTTCGAGCAGTACTTC | CASTSPGFEQYF
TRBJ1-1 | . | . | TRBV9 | TGTGCCAGCAGCGTGAGAGAGGTGAACACTGAAGCTTTCTTT | CASSVREVNTEAFF
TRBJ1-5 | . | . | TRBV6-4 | TGTGCCAGCAGTGGTCCAGGGGAAGACGGGCCCCAGCATTTT | CASSGPGEDGPQHF
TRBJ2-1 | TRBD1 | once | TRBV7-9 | TGTGCCAGCAGCTTAGGACAGGGCGGAGGTGAGCAGTTCTTC | CASSLGQGGGEQFF
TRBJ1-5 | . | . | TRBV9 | TGTGCCAGCAGCGGCGATAGGGTCGACAGGAATAGCAATCAGCCCCAGCATTTT | CASSGDRVDRNSNQPQHF
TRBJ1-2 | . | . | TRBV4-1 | TGCGCCAGCAGCCTCGCACGGGGGGGGGTCTATGGCTACACCTTC | CASSLARGGVYGYTF
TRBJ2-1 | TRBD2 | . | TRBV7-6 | TGTGCCAGCAGCCGAAAGCGGGGGGGCCGTTCCTACAATGAGCAGTTCTTC | CASSRKRGGRSYNEQFF
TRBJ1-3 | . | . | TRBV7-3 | TGTGCCAGTCGAGGGGGTTCAACAGAACAAACTTTT | CASRGGSTEQTF
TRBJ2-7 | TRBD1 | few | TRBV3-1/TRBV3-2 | TGTGCCAGCAGCCAAGAGGCAGGGGGCCGGTACGAGCAGTACTTC | CASSQEAGGRYEQYF
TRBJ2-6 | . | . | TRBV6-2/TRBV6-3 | TGTGCCAGCAGTAACCTCAGATTAGGGGCCAACGTCCTGACTTTC | CASSNLRLGANVLTF
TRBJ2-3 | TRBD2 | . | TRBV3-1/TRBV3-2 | TGTGCCAGCAGCCGTGGGGGGGGAGATACGCAGTATTTT | CASSRGGGDTQYF
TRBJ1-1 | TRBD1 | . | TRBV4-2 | TGTGCCAGCAGCCAAACCGGGACAGGTGAAGCTTTCTTT | CASSQTGTGEAFF
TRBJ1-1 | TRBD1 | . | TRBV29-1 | TGCAGCGTTGGGGGACAGACTGAAGCTTTCTTT | CSVGGQTEAFF
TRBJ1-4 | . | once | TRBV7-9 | TGTGCCAGCAGCTTAAGAGGGGGTAATGAAAAACTGTTTTTT | CASSLRGGNEKLFF
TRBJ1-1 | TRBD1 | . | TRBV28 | TGTGCCAGCAGTTCCGGGACAGGAGTTTGGGACACTGAAGCTTTCTTT | CASSSGTGVWDTEAFF